The 6 T cell receptor beta chains below come from one sample, sequenced in a study of cytomegalovirus exposure and HLA in healthy donors. PCR used 60 Vbeta primers and 13 Jbeta primers. Some clones are missing from TCRdb's copy, which holds only in-frame ones; the method was immunoSEQ multiplex PCR. The sample lists fewer than 200,000 clones, under 80% occurring once. The sample taken for sequencing was PBMCs. The receptors come from a female donor in good health and CMV-seronegative.

This clone was seen only a few times. This rearrangement joins TRBV7-9 to TRBJ1-1; D unresolved. This CDR3 spans 11 amino acids. From germline, CDR1 is SEHNR and CDR2 FQNEAQ (reference sequence). Trimming shortened V by 4 bases and J by 7 bases, and 7 bases separated the two germline ends. The DNA for the CDR3 is TGTGCCAGCAGCTCAGTTGGTGAAGCTTTCTTT. Its translation: CASSSVGEAFF.

The chain carries TRBV27 and TRBJ2-7; the match to TRBD2 covers 13 bases. Germline V gene lookup returns CDR1 MNHEY and CDR2 SMNVEV (reference sequence). V trimming: 4 bases; J trimming: 3 bases; junction bases outside the gene matches: 15. This CDR3 contains 19 residues. CDR3 sequence (DNA): TGTGCCAGCAGTTCGCGGACTAGCGGGAGCGAAAGGGATCACTACGAGCAGTACTTC. Translating it yields CASSSRTSGSERDHYEQYF.

Points on this clone: The sample has other DNA sequences that encode this CDR3 too. The gene calls are TRBV5-1 and TRBJ2-7, with D perhaps TRBD2 (6 bases). Germline V gene data show CDR1 as SGHRS and CDR2 as YFSETQ. Trimming removed 2 bases from V and 5 bases from J, with 11 bases in between. CDR3 size: 13 residues. The DNA for the CDR3 is TGCGCCAGCAGCTTCGGAGGGTCCAACGAGCAGTACTTC. This translates into CASSFGGSNEQYF.

CDR3 region: CASNDLWVTDTQYF. CDR3 sequence (DNA): TGTGCCAGCAACGACTTGTGGGTGACAGATACGCAGTATTTT. This sequence joins TRBV5-5 and TRBJ2-3, with D unresolved. Germline CDR1 and CDR2: SGHKS and YYEKEE (reference sequence). The V end was cut by 6 bases, the J end by 3 bases, with 14 bases between. The CDR3 contains 14 residues.

The count of this clone is one. CDR3 region: CASSLRRGANTGELFF. The CDR3 DNA reads as TGTGCCAGCAGCCTCCGTCGCGGGGCGAACACCGGGGAGCTGTTTTTT. V is TRBV14 and J is TRBJ2-2; D may be TRBD2 (6 bases). V lost 4 bases, J lost 0 bases, and 12 bases lay in between. Germline V lookup: CDR1 SGHDN, CDR2 FVKESK. The CDR3 totals 16 residues.

This clone appeared a few times. V gene TRBV5-4 combines with J gene TRBJ1-6, with D possibly matching TRBD1 (5 bases). The V end lost 0 bases, the J end lost 7 bases, and 11 bases lay between the germline ends. CDR1 is SGHNT, CDR2 YYREEE, per germline (reference sequence). The CDR3 has 15 amino acids. CDR3 protein: CASSLEGRRNSPLHF. As DNA, the CDR3 is TGTGCCAGCAGCTTGGAGGGGAGGAGAAATTCACCCCTCCACTTT.